This T cell receptor beta chain was captured in a study of blood T cell repertoires in COVID-19. The length of the CDR3 is 15 residues. Germline CDR1 MNHEY, CDR2 SMNVEV (reference sequence). V was clipped by 5 bases and J by 2 bases; unmatched bases: 5. TCRdb's table, derived via immunoSEQ multiplex PCR, lists solely in-frame clones and lacks some. The sample comprises approximately 150,000 clones, 70% to 90% of which are singletons, and 3% to 4% rests with the top ten. The rearrangement links TRBV27 to TRBJ2-1, with 8 bases identical to TRBD1. The source is a man aged 65-85 years with acute or convalescent COVID-19. Sequencing input: peripheral blood. CDR3 region: CASSPQGVTYNEQFF. CDR3 bases: TGTGCCAGCAGTCCACAGGGGGTCACCTACAATGAGCAGTTCTTC.